The present entry profiles one T cell receptor (beta chain) with its context. The record originates from a study of blood T cell repertoires in COVID-19. Study as a whole: Acute-phase and convalescent COVID-19 samples originated in the United States, Italy and Spain.

In the original workflow: Amplification from reference gene primers served as the basis for estimated nucleated cell counts. Sequencing used immunoSEQ multiplex PCR; TCRdb keeps in-frame clones, though not all of them. D and trimming were read from the DNA, whereas the V and J calls and clone size are those reported in that table. The sample contains under 500,000 clones, approximately 92% of which appear only once. Allocation to cohorts depended on clinical history reported by the participants. The CDR3 is made up of 15 amino acids. CDR1 is SGDLS, CDR2 YYNGEE, per germline. V trimming: 3 bases; J trimming: 7 bases; junction bases outside the gene matches: 10.

This TCR derives from a man younger than 45 who had recovered from COVID-19. V gene TRBV9 combines with J gene TRBJ1-5; 7 nucleotides agree with TRBD1. The sequenced sample was PBMCs or T cells enriched from blood (not recorded which). In DNA, the CDR3 is TGTGCCAGCAGCGCCGGGACAGAAGTCTACCAGCCCCAGCATTTT. This codes for CASSAGTEVYQPQHF.